The entry below describes one T cell receptor beta chain. The data were taken from a study of blood T cell repertoires in COVID-19. The assay was immunoSEQ multiplex PCR, and TCRdb's table has in-frame clones only and misses some. Of fewer than 350,000 clones detected, 85% appear once; the ten largest clones hold 2% to 3%. The CDR3 length is 14 residues. With 5 bases removed from V and 0 bases from J, the gap between germline ends came to 8 bases. The germline V gene has CDR1 SEHNR and CDR2 FQNEAQ (reference sequence). Sequencing used PBMCs or T cells enriched from blood (not recorded which). The sequence came from a woman between 45 and 65 years old who had recovered from COVID-19. The rearrangement joins TRBV7-9 to TRBJ2-1; D is undetermined. The CDR3 DNA reads as TGTGCCAGCAGCCCCTCTAGCTCCTACAATGAGCAGTTCTTC. It is translated as CASSPSSSYNEQFF.